This TCR beta chain was recovered during a study of molecular identifiers for immune sequencing clone quantification. RNA fractions of 10%, 30% or 50% and roughly 19,000 to 1,000,000 sorted cells were the source of naive CD8 libraries. A CD8+CD4-CCR7+CD45RA+ phenotype served as the sorting definition for naive CD8 T cells. General study results and limits: The share of molecules held by clones above 20 RNA copies was over 97% in effector cells and under 1% in naive cells.

On this clonotype itself: Its cognate antigen is unknown.

Previously described methods with listed TCR primers produced the bulk TCR libraries. One entry per CDR3 protein results from TCRdb running MiXCR on the PCR reads. The sample consists of 85,000 to 120,000 distinct CDR3 sequences, less than 35% of them appearing once. The TCR was taken from a human donor in good health. Some libraries in this study had Jurkat cell RNA spiked in. Sequencing input: naive CD8+ T cells from blood, with Jurkat cell RNA spiked in. The subset was: FACS-sorted CD8+CD4-CCR7+CD45RA+ naive T cells.

The CDR3 nucleotides are TGTGCCAGCAGCTCCCGTGCGGGACTGAACCACAATGAGCAGTTCTTC. Translation: CASSSRAGLNHNEQFF. The rearrangement joins TRBV7-6 to TRBJ2-1; maybe TRBD2 (6 bases). The CDR3 loop spans 16 amino acids. Trimming stripped 4 bases from V and 5 bases from J, with 18 bases between. Germline-derived CDR1 and CDR2 are SGHVS and FNYEAQ.